Sequencing of this TCR beta chain was carried out in a study of T cells in Graves' hyperthyroidism and ophthalmopathy. Reasons for excluding patients were uncontrolled infection, other autoimmune disease, pregnancy or lactation. V trimming: 2 bases; J trimming: 3 bases; junction bases outside the gene matches: 7. Germline assignment: CDR1 SGHTA and CDR2 FQGNSA. There are 16 residues in the CDR3. Study observations and caveats: Ophthalmopathy was model-predicted a median roughly 6.5 months pre-onset.

As regards this clonotype: The antigen remains unidentified.

Amplified regions were TCR beta CDR3 sequences from RNA transcripts. Carried out on the TCR CDR3, a first-round RT-PCR used the HTBI primer set. TCRdb reanalysed the multiplex PCR reads using MiXCR and keeps one entry per CDR3 protein. The sample has hundreds of thousands of distinct CDR3 sequences, 35% seen once; the top ten hold about a third. The sequenced sample was blood. The receptor's source is a woman in her thirties or forties with Graves' hyperthyroidism. The V and J genes are TRBV7-2 and TRBJ2-3, with 8 bases lining up with TRBD2. The DNA of the CDR3 is TGTGCCAGCAGCTTATATCCCGGGAGGGCTACAGATACGCAGTATTTT. Protein: CASSLYPGRATDTQYF.